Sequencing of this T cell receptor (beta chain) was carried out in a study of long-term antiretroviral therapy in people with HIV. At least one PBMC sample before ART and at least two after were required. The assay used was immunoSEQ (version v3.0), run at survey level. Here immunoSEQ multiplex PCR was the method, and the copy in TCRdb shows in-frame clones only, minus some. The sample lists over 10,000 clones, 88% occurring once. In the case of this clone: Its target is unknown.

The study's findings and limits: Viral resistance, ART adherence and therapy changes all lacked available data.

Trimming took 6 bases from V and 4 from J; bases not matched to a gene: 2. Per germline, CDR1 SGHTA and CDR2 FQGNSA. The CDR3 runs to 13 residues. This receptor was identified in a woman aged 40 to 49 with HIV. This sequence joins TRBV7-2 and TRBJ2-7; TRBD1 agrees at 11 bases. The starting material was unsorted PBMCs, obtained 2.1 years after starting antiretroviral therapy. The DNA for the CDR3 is TGTGCCAGCAGAAGGGACAGGGGGTACGAGCAGTACTTC. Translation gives CASRRDRGYEQYF. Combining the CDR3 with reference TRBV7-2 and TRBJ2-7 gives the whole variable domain GAGVSQSPSNKVTEKGKDVELRCDPISGHTALYWYRQSLGQGLEFLIYFQGNSAPDKSGLPSDRFSAERTGGSVSTLTIQRTQQEDSAVYLCASRRDRGYEQYFGPGTRLTVT.